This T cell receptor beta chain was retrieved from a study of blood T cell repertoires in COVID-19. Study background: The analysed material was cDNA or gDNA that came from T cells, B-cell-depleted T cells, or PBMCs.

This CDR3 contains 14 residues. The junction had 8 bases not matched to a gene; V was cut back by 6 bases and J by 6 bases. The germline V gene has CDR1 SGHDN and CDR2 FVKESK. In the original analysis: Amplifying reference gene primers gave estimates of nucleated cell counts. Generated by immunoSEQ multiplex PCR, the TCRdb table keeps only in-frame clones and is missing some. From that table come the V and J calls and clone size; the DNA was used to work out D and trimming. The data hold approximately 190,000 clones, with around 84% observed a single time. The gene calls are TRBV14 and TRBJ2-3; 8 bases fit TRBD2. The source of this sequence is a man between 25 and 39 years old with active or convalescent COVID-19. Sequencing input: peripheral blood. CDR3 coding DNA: TGTGCCAGCAGATTCGGGGGGGCTGGCGATACGCAGTATTTT. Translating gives CASRFGGAGDTQYF.